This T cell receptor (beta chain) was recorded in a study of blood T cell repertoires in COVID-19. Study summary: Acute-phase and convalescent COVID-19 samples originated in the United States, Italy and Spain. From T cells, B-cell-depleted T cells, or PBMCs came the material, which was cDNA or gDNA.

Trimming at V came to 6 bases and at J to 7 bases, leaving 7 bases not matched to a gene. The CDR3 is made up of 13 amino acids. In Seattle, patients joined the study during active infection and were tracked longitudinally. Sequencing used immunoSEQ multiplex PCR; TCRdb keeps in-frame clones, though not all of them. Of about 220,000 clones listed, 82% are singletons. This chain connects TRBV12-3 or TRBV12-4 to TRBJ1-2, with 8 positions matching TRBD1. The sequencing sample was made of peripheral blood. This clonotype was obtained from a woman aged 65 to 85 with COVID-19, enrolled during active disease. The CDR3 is CASRDRDFSGYTF. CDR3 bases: TGTGCCAGCAGGGACAGGGACTTCTCTGGCTACACCTTC.